The rows below give T cell receptor beta chains drawn from one sample of a study of metastatic and nonmetastatic thyroid tumors. With MiXCR, TCRdb reprocessed the PCR reads. The sample has roughly 16,000 clones; 24% are singletons. The sample comprised tumor tissue. Receptors were obtained from a male donor with papillary thyroid cancer or a benign thyroid nodule (not recorded which). Some clones in this sample may be carry-over from other donors' samples. Both conserved end residues are part of each CDR3. A D gene is named only where the DNA matches it firmly.

TRBD2	TRBV20-1	TRBJ2-2	CSAIKREGYTGELFF
TRBD2	TRBV9	TRBJ2-1	CASSSPGLGIREQFF
NA	TRBV14	TRBJ2-5	CASSQGNTLSSIETQHF
NA	TRBV5-1	TRBJ2-7	CASSASHLDIEQYF
NA	TRBV28	TRBJ1-5	CASSDTGQNYQPQHF
NA	TRBV2	TRBJ1-2	CASRKGTSNYGYTF
TRBD2	TRBV12-3/TRBV12-4	TRBJ2-3	CASTGGPSDTQYF
NA	TRBV6-1	TRBJ2-7	CASIRKQDYYEQYF
TRBD2	TRBV7-7	TRBJ2-1	CASSQGLAGVIEQFF
NA	TRBV2	TRBJ1-4	CARRGGAEKLFF
NA	TRBV6-1	TRBJ1-2	CASRPGPNYGYTF
TRBD2	TRBV5-1	TRBJ2-1	CASSLARGLAGYEQFF
NA	TRBV20-1	TRBJ1-1	CSARGQTREAFF
TRBD2	TRBV9	TRBJ2-5	CASSVGIVGGRTETQCF
NA	TRBV11-3	TRBJ2-1	CASSLTSANEQFF
TRBD2	TRBV5-1	TRBJ2-7	CASSLGSGGSGTYEQYF
TRBD1	TRBV5-1	TRBJ1-2	CASSVRQGTNYGYTF
TRBD2	TRBV2	TRBJ2-5	CASSTSGGETQYF
TRBD1	TRBV6-1	TRBJ1-6	CASSAGTGGNSPLHF